The 28 T cell receptor beta chains presented below share a single source sample, sequenced in a study of cytomegalovirus exposure and HLA in healthy donors. PCR primers comprised 60 Vbeta and 13 Jbeta primers. Profiled with immunoSEQ multiplex PCR; TCRdb holds only in-frame clones, not every one. The sample consists of 150,000 to 200,000 clones, roughly 75% of them appearing once. Sample: PBMCs. The receptors stem from a woman in her 30s in good health and CMV-seronegative.

The gene calls are TRBV14 and TRBJ2-2; TRBD2 aligns across 9 bases. CDR3 length: 16 amino acids. V lost 3 bases and J lost 7; bases outside the gene matches: 9. Germline CDR1 is SGHDN and CDR2 is FVKESK. CDR3 protein: CASSQRLAVHSGELFF. CDR3 bases: TGTGCCAGCAGCCAGAGACTAGCGGTCCATAGCGGGGAGCTGTTTTTT.

This clone appeared once. The chain employs TRBV7-3 and TRBJ1-1; D unclear. Per the germline V gene, CDR1 is SGHTA and CDR2 is FQGTGA. Trimming stripped 5 bases from V and 3 bases from J, with 10 bases between. The CDR3 has 13 residues. The CDR3 sequence: CASSARRDTEAFF. CDR3 DNA: TGTGCCAGCAGCGCCCGGAGGGACACTGAAGCTTTCTTT. Full variable domain (outside the CDR3, taken from reference TRBV7-3 and TRBJ1-1): GAGVSQTPSNKVTEKGKYVELRCDPISGHTALYWYRQSLGQGPEFLIYFQGTGAADDSGLPNDRFFAVRPEGSVSTLKIQRTERGDSAVYLCASSARRDTEAFFGQGTRLTVV.

V and J are TRBV4-3 and TRBJ2-3, with 7 nucleotides matching TRBD2. V gave up 0 bases and J gave up 1 base; unmatched junction bases: 7. The CDR3 totals 17 residues. Germline V gene data show CDR1 as LGHNA and CDR2 as YSLEER. The CDR3 nucleotides read TGCGCCAGCAGCCAAGATCGGTCTAGCGGACGCACAGATACGCAGTATTTT. Its protein product is CASSQDRSSGRTDTQYF.

CDR3 protein: CASSRNRGNQETQYF. CDR3 bases: TGTGCCAGCAGTCGGAATCGGGGGAACCAAGAGACCCAGTACTTC. This chain connects TRBV2 to TRBJ2-5; perhaps TRBD2 as D (6 bases). Germline CDR1 reads SNHLY; CDR2 reads FYNNEI. V lost 5 bases and J 0 bases, leaving 13 bases between the germline ends. The CDR3 consists of 15 residues.

This rearrangement joins TRBV4-1 to TRBJ2-1; D may be TRBD2 (6 bases). The germline V and J ends were trimmed by 0 bases and 9 bases, with 12 bases remaining between them. This CDR3 region has 14 residues. CDR1 is MGHRA and CDR2 is YSYEKL in the germline V gene. CDR3: CASSQDEGLGEQFF. The CDR3, as DNA: TGCGCCAGCAGCCAAGACGAGGGACTCGGTGAGCAGTTCTTC.

The V and J genes are TRBV9 and TRBJ1-1; D not resolved. Per germline, CDR1 SGDLS and CDR2 YYNGEE. CDR3 size: 13 residues. The V gene lost 0 bases and the J gene lost 6 bases, with 9 bases spanning the gap. The CDR3 DNA follows: TGTGCCAGCAGCGTAGTTGGGGAGGCTGAAGCTTTCTTT. Protein sequence: CASSVVGEAEAFF.

This chain links TRBV18 with TRBJ2-5; 10 positions agree with TRBD2. Losses at the gene ends were 3 bases for V and 5 bases for J; bases not matched to a gene: 9. Germline V gene lookup returns CDR1 KGHSH and CDR2 LQKENI. The CDR3 is 16 residues long. The CDR3 sequence is CASSPLSGGARETQYF. The CDR3 DNA reads TGTGCCAGCTCACCCCTCAGCGGGGGGGCACGGGAGACCCAGTACTTC. Together with reference TRBV18 and TRBJ2-5, the CDR3 gives the full variable domain: NAGVMQNPRHLVRRRGQEARLRCSPMKGHSHVYWYRQLPEEGLKFMVYLQKENIIDESGMPKERFSAEFPKEGPSILRIQQVVRGDSAAYFCASSPLSGGARETQYFGPGTRLLVL.

This chain joins TRBV5-1 and TRBJ1-1; 8 bases are shared with TRBD1. The V and J ends lost 2 bases and 3 bases, in that order; junction bases with no gene match: 9. The CDR3 contains 16 residues. The germline V gene encodes CDR1 SGHRS and CDR2 YFSETQ. The CDR3 DNA sequence: TGCGCCAGCAGCTTCGGGTTGTCGACAGGGGACACTGAAGCTTTCTTT. Encoded protein: CASSFGLSTGDTEAFF.

This sequence joins TRBV30 and TRBJ2-7, with 8 bases aligning to TRBD1. The CDR3 extends over 15 amino acids. Germline CDR1 and CDR2: GTSNPN and SVGIG (reference sequence). J was trimmed by 7 bases and V by 0 bases; bases with no gene match: 11. DNA for the CDR3: TGTGCCTGGAGTGTAGGGTGGACAGGGCTTTGGGAGCAGTACTTC. Translating it yields CAWSVGWTGLWEQYF.

The rearrangement uses TRBV6-5 and TRBJ2-5; the match to TRBD1 covers 7 bases. Near its end, the DNA agrees better with TRBJ2-7, so the J call may be wrong. Germline lookup yields CDR1 MNHEY and CDR2 SVGAGI. The CDR3 consists of 14 residues. The CDR3 DNA reads as TGTGCCAGCAGTTCGTCGGGACAGTCCTACGAGCAGTACTTC. It translates to CASSSSGQSYEQYF.

V gene TRBV30 combines with J gene TRBJ1-2; 10 positions agree with TRBD1. V was pared by 2 bases and J by 6 bases, with 6 bases of the junction left unmatched. This CDR3 region has 14 residues. CDR1 GTSNPN and CDR2 SVGIG come from the germline V gene (reference sequence). In DNA, the CDR3 is TGTGCCTGGAGTCGGGACAGGGGATGGGATGGCTACACCTTC. This gives the protein CAWSRDRGWDGYTF. The full variable domain, its missing parts supplied by reference TRBV30 and TRBJ1-2, is SQTIHQWPATLVQPVGSPLSLECTVEGTSNPNLYWYRQAAGRGLQLLFYSVGIGQISSEVPQNLSASRPQDRQFILSSKKLLLSDSGFYLCAWSRDRGWDGYTFGSGTRLTVV.

The chain combines TRBV7-6 with TRBJ2-7; TRBD1 agrees at 7 bases. Germline CDR1 reads SGHVS; CDR2 reads FNYEAQ. CDR3 size: 14 residues. V trimming: 1 base; J trimming: 9 bases; junction bases outside the gene matches: 9. The CDR3 coding sequence is TGTGCCAGCAGCTTAGACAGGGGAACCTCACGGCAGTACTTC. This codes for CASSLDRGTSRQYF. The whole variable domain, filled in from reference TRBV7-6 and TRBJ2-7, reads GAGVSQSPRYKVTKRGQDVALRCDPISGHVSLYWYRQALGQGPEFLTYFNYEAQQDKSGLPNDRFSAERPEGSISTLTIQRTEQRDSAMYRCASSLDRGTSRQYFGPGTRLTVT.

The chain has TRBV6-1 and TRBJ2-7; TRBD1 agrees at 8 bases. Trimming removed 5 bases from V and 2 bases from J; junction bases left unmatched: 5. This CDR3 region has 14 residues. In germline, CDR1 is MNHNS, CDR2 SASEGT. CDR3 residues: CASSQRTGTYEQYF. CDR3 sequence (DNA): TGTGCCAGCAGTCAAAGGACAGGGACCTACGAGCAGTACTTC.

A single count supports this clone. The chain joins TRBV20-1 to TRBJ2-2; D is unresolved. Germline V CDR1 and CDR2: DFQATT, SNEGSKA (reference sequence). The length of the CDR3 is 11 residues. Between the trimmed V and J ends, which lost 5 bases and 5 bases, there was a span of 6 bases. The DNA for the CDR3 is TGCAGTGCTCATCAAACCGGGGAGCTGTTTTTT. Encoded protein: CSAHQTGELFF.

Only a few counts were recorded for this clone. The CDR3: CASSLAQQNEKLFF. The CDR3 region has the DNA TGTGCCAGCAGTTTAGCCCAGCAGAATGAAAAACTGTTTTTT. The chain employs TRBV6-6 and TRBJ1-4; no reliable D call. Looked up from germline, CDR1 is MNHNY and CDR2 is SVGAGI (reference sequence). This CDR3 spans 14 amino acids. The V end was cut by 4 bases, the J end by 5 bases, with 11 bases between.

This clone appeared a few times. This rearrangement joins TRBV13 to TRBJ2-7, with 7 bases that match TRBD1. Germline CDR1 reads PRHDT; CDR2 reads FYEKMQ (reference sequence). The CDR3 runs 14 residues. After removal of 1 base from V and 7 bases from J, the junction contained 7 bases not matched to a gene. CDR3 sequence (DNA): TGTGCCAGCAGCTTAGAAGGGGGCCGTACGGAGCAGTACTTC. Encoded protein: CASSLEGGRTEQYF.

This clone showed up just a few times. The CDR3 is CVSEPGQGYEQYF. CDR3 DNA: TGTGTGTCGGAACCGGGACAGGGCTACGAGCAGTACTTC. The rearrangement links TRBV28 to TRBJ2-7, with 9 bases lining up with TRBD1. Germline lookup yields CDR1 MDHEN and CDR2 SYDVKM. This CDR3 contains 13 residues.

The chain recombines TRBV25-1 with TRBJ2-2; the D gene is possibly TRBD2 (6 bases). Germline lookup yields CDR1 MGHDK and CDR2 SYGVNS. The germline V and J ends were trimmed by 2 bases and 13 bases, with 14 bases remaining between them. The CDR3 spans 13 residues. CDR3 protein: CASSEGGSGMLFF. The DNA for the CDR3 is TGTGCCAGCAGTGAAGGAGGGTCGGGGATGCTGTTTTTT. The whole variable domain, filled in from reference TRBV25-1 and TRBJ2-2, reads EADIYQTPRYLVIGTGKKITLECSQTMGHDKMYWYQQDPGMELHLIHYSYGVNSTEKGDLSSESTVSRIRTEHFPLTLESARPSHTSQYLCASSEGGSGMLFFGEGSRLTVL.

V and J are TRBV4-1 and TRBJ1-4; no definite D call. This CDR3 is built from 12 residues. CDR1 and CDR2 from the germline V gene are MGHRA and YSYEKL. Between the trimmed V and J ends, which lost 5 bases and 7 bases, there was a span of 8 bases. The CDR3 loop is CASSYRFEKLFF. DNA for the CDR3: TGCGCCAGCAGCTACAGATTTGAAAAACTGTTTTTT.

The chain joins TRBV4-1 to TRBJ2-5; D might be TRBD2 (5 bases). CDR1 is MGHRA and CDR2 is YSYEKL in the germline V gene. The CDR3 consists of 17 residues. With 1 base removed from V and 0 bases from J, the gap between germline ends came to 15 bases. The CDR3 spells CASSQVEIGLHQETQYF. CDR3 DNA: TGCGCCAGCAGCCAAGTAGAAATCGGACTGCACCAAGAGACCCAGTACTTC.

The rearrangement links TRBV20-1 to TRBJ1-2; weak D call: TRBD1 (6 bases). The CDR3 is 11 amino acids. Germline V gene sequence: CDR1 DFQATT, CDR2 SNEGSKA (reference sequence). Trimming removed 3 bases from V and 11 bases from J, with 13 bases in between. The CDR3 sequence: CSARVGGGYTF. DNA of the CDR3: TGCAGTGCTAGGGTAGGGGGAGGGTACACCTTC.

This chain connects TRBV7-6 to TRBJ1-1; tentatively, D is TRBD1 (5 bases). V was pared by 1 base and J by 0 bases, with 15 bases between. The CDR3 contains 17 residues. CDR1 and CDR2 from the germline V gene are SGHVS and FNYEAQ. CDR3 residues: CASSLELRGRVNTEAFF. CDR3 DNA: TGTGCCAGCAGCTTAGAGTTAAGGGGCCGGGTGAACACTGAAGCTTTCTTT.

The chain has TRBV30 and TRBJ2-7, with D tentatively TRBD1 (5 bases). This CDR3 comprises 12 residues. V was shortened by 4 bases and J by 6 bases, with 13 bases between the two germline ends. Germline V gives CDR1 GTSNPN, CDR2 SVGIG (reference sequence). The CDR3 bases are TGTGCCTGGAACAGGTTTATGTCCGAGCAGTACTTC. Amino acids: CAWNRFMSEQYF.

The J gene is TRBJ2-5, the V gene TRBV7-6; D is perhaps TRBD2 (5 bases). Germline-derived CDR1 and CDR2 are SGHVS and FNYEAQ. V lost 5 bases to trimming and J lost 4 bases, with 20 bases between them. This CDR3 is 16 amino acids long. The CDR3: CASSPMERASRETQYF. CDR3 DNA sequence: TGTGCCAGCAGCCCGATGGAGAGGGCCAGCCGAGAGACCCAGTACTTC.

The count of this clone is one. Additional DNA sequences in this sample encode the identical CDR3. The chain is built from TRBV5-1 and TRBJ2-2; D perhaps matches TRBD1 (5 bases). V was clipped by 2 bases and J by 0 bases, with 8 bases between them. From germline, CDR1 is SGHRS and CDR2 YFSETQ. This CDR3 spans 15 amino acids. CDR3 coding DNA: TGCGCCAGCAGCTTAGGGGCCTCGAACACCGGGGAGCTGTTTTTT. Protein product: CASSLGASNTGELFF. The whole variable domain, filled in from reference TRBV5-1 and TRBJ2-2, reads KAGVTQTPRYLIKTRGQQVTLSCSPISGHRSVSWYQQTPGQGLQFLFEYFSETQRNKGNFPGRFSGRQFSNSRSEMNVSTLELGDSALYLCASSLGASNTGELFFGEGSRLTVL.

This clone was detected only a few times. The rearrangement joins TRBV11-2 to TRBJ2-3; D is unclear. Germline V lookup: CDR1 SGHAT, CDR2 FQNNGV. This CDR3 spans 14 amino acids. The ends were cut back, 1 base at V and 2 bases at J, with 7 bases in the middle. CDR3 in DNA: TGTGCCAGCAGCTTAGGGCAGGCCACAGATACGCAGTATTTT. It specifies CASSLGQATDTQYF.

V is TRBV2 and J is TRBJ2-7; 9 bases match TRBD2. Germline-derived CDR1 and CDR2 are SNHLY and FYNNEI. Unmatched junction bases numbered 11, after V lost 2 bases and J lost 0 bases. CDR3 length equals 18 residues. CDR3 loop: CASSELPSGAISSYEQYF. The CDR3 DNA sequence: TGTGCCAGCAGTGAACTCCCTAGCGGGGCCATTAGCTCCTACGAGCAGTACTTC.

The chain couples TRBV6-1 to TRBJ2-2; 11 bases line up with TRBD2. With 6 bases clipped from V and 6 bases from J, the junction kept 6 bases outside the gene matches. Germline V CDR1 and CDR2: MNHNS, SASEGT. CDR3 length equals 15 residues. The chain's CDR3 is CASRVAGGLAGELFF. DNA of the CDR3: TGTGCCAGCAGGGTAGCGGGGGGGCTGGCCGGGGAGCTGTTTTTT.